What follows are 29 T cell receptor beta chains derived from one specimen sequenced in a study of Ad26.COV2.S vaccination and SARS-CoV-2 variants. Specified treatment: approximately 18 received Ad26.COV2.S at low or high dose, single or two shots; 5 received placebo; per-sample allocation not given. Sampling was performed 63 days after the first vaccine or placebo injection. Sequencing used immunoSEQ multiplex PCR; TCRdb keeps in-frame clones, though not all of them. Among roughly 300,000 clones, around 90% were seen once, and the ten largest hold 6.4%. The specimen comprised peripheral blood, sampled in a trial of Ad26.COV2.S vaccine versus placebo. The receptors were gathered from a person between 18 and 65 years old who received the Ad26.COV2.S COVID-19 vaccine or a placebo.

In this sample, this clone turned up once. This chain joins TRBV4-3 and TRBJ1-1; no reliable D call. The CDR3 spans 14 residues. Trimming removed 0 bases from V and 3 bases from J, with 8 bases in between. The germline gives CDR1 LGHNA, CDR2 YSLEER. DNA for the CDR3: TGCGCCAGCAGCCAAGATACGACGTACACTGAAGCTTTCTTT. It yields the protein CASSQDTTYTEAFF.

CDR3 bases: TGCGCCAGCAGCTTGCAATCTAATGAAAAACTGTTTTTT. It is translated as CASSLQSNEKLFF. This sequence joins TRBV5-1 and TRBJ1-4; D unresolved. The CDR3 is made up of 13 amino acids. Looked up from germline, CDR1 is SGHRS and CDR2 is YFSETQ. V gave up 1 base and J gave up 3 bases, with 4 bases separating them.

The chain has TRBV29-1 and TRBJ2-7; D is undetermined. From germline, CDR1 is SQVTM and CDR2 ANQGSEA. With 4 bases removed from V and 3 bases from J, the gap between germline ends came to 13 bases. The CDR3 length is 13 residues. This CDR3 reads CSVVGRAGYEQYF. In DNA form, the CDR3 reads TGCAGCGTTGTAGGTCGGGCCGGCTACGAGCAGTACTTC.

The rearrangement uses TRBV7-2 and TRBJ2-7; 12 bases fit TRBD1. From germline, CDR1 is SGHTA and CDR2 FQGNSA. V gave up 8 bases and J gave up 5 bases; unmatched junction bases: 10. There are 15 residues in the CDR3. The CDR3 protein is CASSGTGGILNEQYF. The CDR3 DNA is TGTGCCAGCTCCGGGACAGGGGGCATTTTAAACGAGCAGTACTTC.

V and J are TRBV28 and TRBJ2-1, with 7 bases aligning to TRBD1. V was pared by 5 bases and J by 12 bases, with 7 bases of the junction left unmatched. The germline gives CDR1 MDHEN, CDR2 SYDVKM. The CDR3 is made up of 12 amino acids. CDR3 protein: CASSPSTGAQFF. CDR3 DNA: TGTGCCAGCAGTCCAAGTACAGGGGCGCAGTTCTTC.

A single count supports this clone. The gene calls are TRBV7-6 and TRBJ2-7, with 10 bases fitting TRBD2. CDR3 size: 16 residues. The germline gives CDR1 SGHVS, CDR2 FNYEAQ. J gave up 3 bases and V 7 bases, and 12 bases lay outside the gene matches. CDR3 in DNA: TGTGCCAGCACCGGAGTAGCTAGCGGGAGTATCTACGAGCAGTACTTC. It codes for CASTGVASGSIYEQYF.

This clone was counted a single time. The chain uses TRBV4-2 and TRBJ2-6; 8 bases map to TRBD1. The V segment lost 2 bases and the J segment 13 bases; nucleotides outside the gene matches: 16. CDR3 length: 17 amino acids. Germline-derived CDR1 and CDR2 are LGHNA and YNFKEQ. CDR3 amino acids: CASSQTPSIRGPQVLTF. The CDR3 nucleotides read TGTGCCAGCAGCCAAACCCCCTCTATCAGGGGGCCGCAAGTCCTGACTTTC.

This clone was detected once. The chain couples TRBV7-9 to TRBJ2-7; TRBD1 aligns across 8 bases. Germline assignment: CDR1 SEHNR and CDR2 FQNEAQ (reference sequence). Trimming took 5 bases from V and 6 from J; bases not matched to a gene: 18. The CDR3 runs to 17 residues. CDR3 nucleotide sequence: TGTGCCAGCAGCCCCCGAGGATCGGGACAGGTTGGATCCGAGCAGTACTTC. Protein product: CASSPRGSGQVGSEQYF.

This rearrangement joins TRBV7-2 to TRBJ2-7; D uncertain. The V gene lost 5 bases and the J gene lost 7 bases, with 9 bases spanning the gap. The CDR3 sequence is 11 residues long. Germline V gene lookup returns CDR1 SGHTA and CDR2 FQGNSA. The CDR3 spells CASSPSIEQYF. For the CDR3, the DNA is TGTGCCAGCAGCCCTAGTATAGAGCAGTACTTC.

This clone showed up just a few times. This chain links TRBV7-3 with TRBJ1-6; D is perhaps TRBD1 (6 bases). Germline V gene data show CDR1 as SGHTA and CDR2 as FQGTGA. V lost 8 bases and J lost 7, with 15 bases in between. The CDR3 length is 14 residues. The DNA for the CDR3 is TGTGCCAGCGCCCGACAGGATAAAAATTCACCCCTCCACTTT. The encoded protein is CASARQDKNSPLHF.

This CDR3 is CSAQWQGTDEAFF. The CDR3 nucleotides are TGCAGCGCCCAATGGCAGGGTACAGATGAAGCTTTCTTT. The V and J genes are TRBV29-1 and TRBJ1-1, with D perhaps matching TRBD1 (5 bases). Trimming took 7 bases from V and 7 from J, leaving 19 bases between them. From germline, CDR1 is SQVTM and CDR2 ANQGSEA. The CDR3 is 13 amino acids. The variable domain in full, completed from reference TRBV29-1 and TRBJ1-1, reads SAVISQKPSRDICQRGTSLTIQCQVDSQVTMMFWYRQQPGQSLTLIATANQGSEATYESGFVIDKFPISRPNLTFSTLTVSNMSPEDSSIYLCSAQWQGTDEAFFGQGTRLTVV.

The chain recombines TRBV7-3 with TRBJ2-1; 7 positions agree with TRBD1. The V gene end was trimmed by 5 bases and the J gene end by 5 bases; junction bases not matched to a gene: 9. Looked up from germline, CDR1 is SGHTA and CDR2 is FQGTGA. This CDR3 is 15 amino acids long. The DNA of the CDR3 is TGTGCCAGCAGCCGTACAGGGGTGGAGCACAATGAGCAGTTCTTC. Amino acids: CASSRTGVEHNEQFF.

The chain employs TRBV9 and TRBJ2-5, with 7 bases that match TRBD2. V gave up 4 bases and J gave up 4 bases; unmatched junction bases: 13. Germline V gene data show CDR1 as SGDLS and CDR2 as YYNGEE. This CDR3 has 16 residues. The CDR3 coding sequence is TGTGCCAGCAGCTCCGAGATTGGGGGAGGGCGAGAGACCCAGTACTTC. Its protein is CASSSEIGGGRETQYF.

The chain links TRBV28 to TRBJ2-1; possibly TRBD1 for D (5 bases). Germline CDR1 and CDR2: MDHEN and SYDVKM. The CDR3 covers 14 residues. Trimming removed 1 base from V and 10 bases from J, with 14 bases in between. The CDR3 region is CASSLSQASEEQFF. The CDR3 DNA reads TGTGCCAGCAGTTTATCACAGGCCTCGGAGGAGCAGTTCTTC.

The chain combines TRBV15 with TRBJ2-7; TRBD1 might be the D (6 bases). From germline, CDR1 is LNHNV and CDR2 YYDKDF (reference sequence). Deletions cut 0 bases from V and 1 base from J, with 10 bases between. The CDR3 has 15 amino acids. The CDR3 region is CATSREQGGSYEQYF. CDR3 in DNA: TGTGCCACCAGCAGAGAGCAAGGGGGTTCCTACGAGCAGTACTTC.

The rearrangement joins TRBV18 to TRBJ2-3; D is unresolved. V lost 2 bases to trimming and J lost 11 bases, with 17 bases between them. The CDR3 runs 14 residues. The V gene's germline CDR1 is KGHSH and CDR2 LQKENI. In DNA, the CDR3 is TGTGCCAGCTCACCAGAGAATGCTCAGTGGGGGCAGTATTTT. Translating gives CASSPENAQWGQYF.

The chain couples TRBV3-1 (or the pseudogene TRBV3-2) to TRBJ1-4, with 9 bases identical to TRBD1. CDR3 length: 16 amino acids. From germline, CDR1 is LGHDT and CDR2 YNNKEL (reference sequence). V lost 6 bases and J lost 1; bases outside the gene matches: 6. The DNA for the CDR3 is TGTGCCAGCAGACAGGACAGGGGACGAACTAATGAAAAACTGTTTTTT. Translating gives CASRQDRGRTNEKLFF.

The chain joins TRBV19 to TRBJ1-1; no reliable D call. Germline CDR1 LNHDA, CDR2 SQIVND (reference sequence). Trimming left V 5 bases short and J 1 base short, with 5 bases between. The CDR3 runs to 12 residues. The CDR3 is CASSRGNTEAFF. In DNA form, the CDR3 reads TGTGCCAGTAGTCGAGGGAACACTGAAGCTTTCTTT.

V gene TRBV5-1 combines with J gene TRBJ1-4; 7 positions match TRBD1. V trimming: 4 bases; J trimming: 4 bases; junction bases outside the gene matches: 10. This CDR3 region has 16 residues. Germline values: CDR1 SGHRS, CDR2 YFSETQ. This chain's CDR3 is CASSLGTATSNEKLFF. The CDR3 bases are TGCGCCAGCAGCCTCGGGACAGCAACGAGTAATGAAAAACTGTTTTTT.

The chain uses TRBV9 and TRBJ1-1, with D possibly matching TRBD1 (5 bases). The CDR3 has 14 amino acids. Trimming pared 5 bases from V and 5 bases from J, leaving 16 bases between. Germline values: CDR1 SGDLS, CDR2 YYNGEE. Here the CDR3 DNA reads TGTGCCAGCAGACAAGGACAAGGAAATACTGAAGCTTTCTTT. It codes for CASRQGQGNTEAFF.

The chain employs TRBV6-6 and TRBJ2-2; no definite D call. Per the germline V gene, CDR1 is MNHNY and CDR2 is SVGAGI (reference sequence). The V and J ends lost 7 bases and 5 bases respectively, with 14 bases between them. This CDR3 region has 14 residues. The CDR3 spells CASIDRDPTGELFF. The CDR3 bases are TGTGCCAGCATAGACCGAGATCCAACCGGGGAGCTGTTTTTT.

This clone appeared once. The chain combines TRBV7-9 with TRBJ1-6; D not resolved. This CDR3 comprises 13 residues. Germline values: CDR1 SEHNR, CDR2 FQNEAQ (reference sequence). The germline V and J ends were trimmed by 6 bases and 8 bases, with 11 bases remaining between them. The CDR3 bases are TGTGCCAGCAGGTCCGCAAGGGATTCACCCCTCCACTTT. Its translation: CASRSARDSPLHF.

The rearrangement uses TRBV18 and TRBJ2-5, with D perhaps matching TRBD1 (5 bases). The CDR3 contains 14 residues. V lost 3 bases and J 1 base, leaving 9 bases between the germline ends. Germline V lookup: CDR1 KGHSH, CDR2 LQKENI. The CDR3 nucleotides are TGTGCCAGCTCACCCCGACAGACCCAAGAGACCCAGTACTTC. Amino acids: CASSPRQTQETQYF.

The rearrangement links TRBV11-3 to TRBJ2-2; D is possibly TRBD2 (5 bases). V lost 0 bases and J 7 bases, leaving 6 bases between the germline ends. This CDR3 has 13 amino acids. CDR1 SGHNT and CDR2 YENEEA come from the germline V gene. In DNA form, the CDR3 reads TGTGCCAGCAGCTTAGACGGAGGCGGGGAGCTGTTTTTT. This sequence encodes CASSLDGGGELFF.

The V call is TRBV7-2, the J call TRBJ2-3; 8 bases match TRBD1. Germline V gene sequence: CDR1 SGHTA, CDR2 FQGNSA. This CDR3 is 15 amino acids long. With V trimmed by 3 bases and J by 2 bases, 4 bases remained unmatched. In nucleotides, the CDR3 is TGTGCCAGCAGCTTTAACAGGGGGGCCACAGATACGCAGTATTTT. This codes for CASSFNRGATDTQYF.

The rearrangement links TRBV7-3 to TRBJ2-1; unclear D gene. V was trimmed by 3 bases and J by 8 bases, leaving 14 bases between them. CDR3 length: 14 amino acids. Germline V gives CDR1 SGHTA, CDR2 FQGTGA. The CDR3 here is CASSFGLLRDEQFF. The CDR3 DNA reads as TGTGCCAGCAGCTTTGGTCTCCTTAGGGATGAGCAGTTCTTC. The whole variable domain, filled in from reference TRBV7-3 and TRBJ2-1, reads GAGVSQTPSNKVTEKGKYVELRCDPISGHTALYWYRQSLGQGPEFLIYFQGTGAADDSGLPNDRFFAVRPEGSVSTLKIQRTERGDSAVYLCASSFGLLRDEQFFGPGTRLTVL.

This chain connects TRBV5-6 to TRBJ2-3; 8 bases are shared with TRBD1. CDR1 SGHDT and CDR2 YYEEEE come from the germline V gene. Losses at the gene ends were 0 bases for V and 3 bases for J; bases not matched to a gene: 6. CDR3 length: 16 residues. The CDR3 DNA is TGTGCCAGCAGCTTGGACAGGGGGATGGGGACAGATACGCAGTATTTT. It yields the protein CASSLDRGMGTDTQYF. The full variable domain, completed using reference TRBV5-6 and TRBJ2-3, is DAGVTQSPTHLIKTRGQQVTLRCSPKSGHDTVSWYQQALGQGPQFIFQYYEEEERQRGNFPDRFSGHQFPNYSSELNVNALLLGDSALYLCASSLDRGMGTDTQYFGPGTRLTVL.

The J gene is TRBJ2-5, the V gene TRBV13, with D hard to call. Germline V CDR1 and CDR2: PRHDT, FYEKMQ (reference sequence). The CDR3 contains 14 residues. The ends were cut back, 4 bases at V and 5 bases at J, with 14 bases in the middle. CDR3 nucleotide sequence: TGTGCCAGCAGCTCCTATGAAAGTATGGAGACCCAGTACTTC. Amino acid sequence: CASSSYESMETQYF.

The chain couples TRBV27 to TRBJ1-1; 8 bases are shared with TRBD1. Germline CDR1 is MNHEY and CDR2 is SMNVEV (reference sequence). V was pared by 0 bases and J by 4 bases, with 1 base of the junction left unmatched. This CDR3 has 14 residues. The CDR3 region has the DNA TGTGCCAGCAGTTTATCGGACAGGGCCACTGAAGCTTTCTTT. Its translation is CASSLSDRATEAFF.